Listed below are T cell receptor beta chains from one sample, sequenced in a study of OX40 agonist ivuxolimab in advanced cancers. Measured with immunoSEQ multiplex PCR; TCRdb has only the in-frame clones, and not every one. This table has approximately 75,000 clones, roughly 78% appearing once. The input for sequencing was CD4+ or CD8+ T cells sorted from blood, taken in a trial of the OX40 agonist ivuxolimab. The receptors derive from an adult with an advanced solid tumor such as melanoma, head and neck, liver or kidney cancer. The CDR3 runs from the conserved cysteine through the conserved F or W. A D gene is named only where the DNA matches it firmly. Size is stated for part of the rows, as once, few or many counts, or as a class when the clone is expanded.

>.|.|TRBJ1-4|TRBV9
CASSLDSRNEKLFF
TGTGCCAGCAGCCTTGACAGTCGCAATGAAAAACTGTTTTTT
>.|.|TRBJ2-2|TRBV19
CASKGVARVNTGELFF
TGTGCCAGTAAGGGTGTGGCGCGGGTGAACACCGGGGAGCTGTTTTTT
>TRBD2|few|TRBJ2-7|TRBV15
CATSRSGREGEQYF
TGTGCCACCAGCAGGAGCGGGAGAGAGGGCGAGCAGTACTTC
>.|.|TRBJ2-5|TRBV7-9
CASSSYGRAGETQYF
TGTGCCAGCAGCTCCTACGGTAGGGCTGGAGAGACCCAGTACTTC
>TRBD2|.|TRBJ2-7|TRBV5-1
CASSQVLAGAYEQYF
TGCGCCAGCAGCCAAGTACTAGCGGGGGCCTACGAGCAGTACTTC
>.|.|TRBJ2-1|TRBV14
CASSQNRGNEQFF
TGTGCCAGCAGCCAAAATAGAGGGAATGAGCAGTTCTTC
>.|.|TRBJ1-5|TRBV5-3
CARSLGSNQPQHF
TGTGCCAGAAGCTTGGGGAGCAATCAGCCCCAGCATTTT
>.|once|TRBJ2-2|TRBV19
CASSQGRSNTGELFF
TGTGCCTCCAGCCAGGGGAGGTCGAACACCGGGGAGCTGTTTTTT
>.|.|TRBJ2-1|TRBV9
CASSLSGASYNEQFF
TGTGCCAGCAGCCTTTCCGGGGCCTCCTACAATGAGCAGTTCTTC
>.|.|TRBJ1-6|TRBV7-9
CASSLRTALNSPLHF
TGTGCCAGCAGCTTAAGAACAGCGCTGAATTCACCCCTCCACTTT
>TRBD1|.|TRBJ1-1|TRBV30
CAWSLQTGGNTEAFF
TGTGCCTGGAGTCTTCAAACAGGGGGGAACACTGAAGCTTTCTTT
>.|.|TRBJ1-4|TRBV18
CASSPDTSEKLFF
TGTGCCAGCTCACCAGACACGTCCGAAAAACTGTTTTTT
>.|.|TRBJ1-1|TRBV7-8
CASSPNKNTEAFF
TGTGCCAGCAGCCCCAACAAGAACACTGAAGCTTTCTTT
>.|.|TRBJ1-5|TRBV27
CASSSYSNQPQHF
TGTGCCAGCAGTTCCTATAGCAATCAGCCCCAGCATTTT
>.|.|TRBJ1-3|TRBV27
CAGTSVGGASGNTIYF
TGTGCCGGTACCTCTGTCGGGGGCGCTTCTGGAAACACCATATATTTT
>.|.|TRBJ2-2|TRBV7-7
CASSLGENTGELFF
TGTGCCAGCAGCTTAGGAGAGAACACCGGGGAGCTGTTTTTT
>.|.|TRBJ2-5|TRBV2
CASRKETQYF
TGTGCCAGCAGGAAAGAGACCCAGTACTTC
>TRBD1|.|TRBJ2-3|TRBV15
CATSVRTGARGSTDTQYF
TGTGCCACCAGCGTACGGACAGGCGCAAGGGGTAGCACAGATACGCAGTATTTT
>.|.|TRBJ1-1|TRBV21-1
CASSALYEAFF
TGTGCCAGCAGCGCTCTGTATGAAGCTTTCTTT
>TRBD1|.|TRBJ1-4|TRBV7-2
CASSSQQGLGEKLFF
TGTGCCAGCAGCTCGCAACAGGGGCTAGGGGAAAAACTGTTTTTT
>.|few|TRBJ2-7|TRBV5-1
CASSRAYNSYEQYF
TGCGCCAGCAGCCGGGCTTATAACTCCTACGAGCAGTACTTC
>.|.|TRBJ1-1|TRBV7-8
CASSLAGTTEAFF
TGTGCCAGCAGCTTAGCGGGGACAACTGAAGCTTTCTTT